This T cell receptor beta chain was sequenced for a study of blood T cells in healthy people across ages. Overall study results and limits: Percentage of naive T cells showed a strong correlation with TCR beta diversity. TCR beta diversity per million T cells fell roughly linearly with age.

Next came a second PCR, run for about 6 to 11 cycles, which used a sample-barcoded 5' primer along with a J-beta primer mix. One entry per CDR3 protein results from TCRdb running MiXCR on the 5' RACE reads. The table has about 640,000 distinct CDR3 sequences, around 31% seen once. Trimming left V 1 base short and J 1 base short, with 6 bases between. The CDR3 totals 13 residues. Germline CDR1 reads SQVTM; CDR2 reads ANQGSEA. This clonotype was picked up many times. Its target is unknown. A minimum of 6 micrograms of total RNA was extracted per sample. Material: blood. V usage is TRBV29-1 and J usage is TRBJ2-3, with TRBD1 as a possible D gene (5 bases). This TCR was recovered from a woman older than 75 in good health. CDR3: CSVEARGTDTQYF. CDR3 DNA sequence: TGCAGCGTTGAAGCCAGGGGCACAGATACGCAGTATTTT.